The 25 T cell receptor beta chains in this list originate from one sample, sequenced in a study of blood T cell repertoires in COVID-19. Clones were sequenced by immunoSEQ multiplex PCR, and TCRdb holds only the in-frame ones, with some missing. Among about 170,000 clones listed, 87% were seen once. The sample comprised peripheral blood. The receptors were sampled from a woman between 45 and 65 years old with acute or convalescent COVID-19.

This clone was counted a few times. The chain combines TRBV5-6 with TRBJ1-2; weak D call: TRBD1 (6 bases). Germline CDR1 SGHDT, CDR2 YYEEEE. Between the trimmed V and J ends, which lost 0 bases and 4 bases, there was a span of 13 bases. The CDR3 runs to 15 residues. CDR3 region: CASSLVDRYIYGYTF. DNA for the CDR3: TGTGCCAGCAGCTTGGTAGACAGGTACATCTATGGCTACACCTTC.

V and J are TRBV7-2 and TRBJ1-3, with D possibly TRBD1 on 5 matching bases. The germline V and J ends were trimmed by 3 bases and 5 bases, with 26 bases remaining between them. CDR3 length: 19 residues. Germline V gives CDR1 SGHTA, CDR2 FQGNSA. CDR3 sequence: CASSFLGRGQILARNTIYF. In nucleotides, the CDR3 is TGTGCCAGCAGCTTCCTAGGGAGGGGCCAAATTCTAGCAAGAAACACCATATATTTT.

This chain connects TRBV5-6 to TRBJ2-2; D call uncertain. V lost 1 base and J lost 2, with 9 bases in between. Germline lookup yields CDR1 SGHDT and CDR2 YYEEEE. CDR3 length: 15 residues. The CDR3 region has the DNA TGTGCCAGCAGCTTGCAGCAGGTTAACACCGGGGAGCTGTTTTTT. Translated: CASSLQQVNTGELFF.

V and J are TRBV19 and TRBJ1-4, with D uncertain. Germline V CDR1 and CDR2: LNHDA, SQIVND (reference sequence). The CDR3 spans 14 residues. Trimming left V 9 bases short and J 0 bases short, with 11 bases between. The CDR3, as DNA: TGTGCCAGCACGCAAAGAGCAACTAATGAAAAACTGTTTTTT. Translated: CASTQRATNEKLFF.

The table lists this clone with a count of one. The CDR3 coding sequence is TGTGCCGTATCGACAGGGGTGTACACTGAAGCTTTCTTT. Its protein is CAVSTGVYTEAFF. The J gene is TRBJ1-1, the V gene TRBV2; 8 bases map to TRBD1. The CDR3 contains 13 residues. V shed 11 bases and J 3 bases; nucleotides not matched to a gene: 8. In germline, CDR1 is SNHLY, CDR2 FYNNEI.

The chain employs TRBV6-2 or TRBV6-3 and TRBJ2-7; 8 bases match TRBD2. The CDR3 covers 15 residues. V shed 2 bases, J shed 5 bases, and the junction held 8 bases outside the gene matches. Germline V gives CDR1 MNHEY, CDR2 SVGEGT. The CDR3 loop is CASSYRPSGPNEQYF. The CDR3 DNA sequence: TGTGCCAGCAGTTACAGGCCTAGCGGGCCCAACGAGCAGTACTTC.

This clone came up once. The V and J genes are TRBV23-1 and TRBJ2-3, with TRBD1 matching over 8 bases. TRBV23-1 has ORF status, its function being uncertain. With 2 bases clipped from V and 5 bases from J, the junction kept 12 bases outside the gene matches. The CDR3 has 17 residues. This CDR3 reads CASSQGCCDRGGDTQYF. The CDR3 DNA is TGCGCCAGCAGTCAAGGTTGTTGCGACAGGGGAGGAGATACGCAGTATTTT.

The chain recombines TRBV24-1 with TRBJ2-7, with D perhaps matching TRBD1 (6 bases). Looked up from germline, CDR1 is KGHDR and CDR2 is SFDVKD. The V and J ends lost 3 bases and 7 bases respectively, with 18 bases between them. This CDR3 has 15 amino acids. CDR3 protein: CATSDKQGMFPEQYF. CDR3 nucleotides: TGTGCCACCAGTGATAAACAGGGTATGTTTCCAGAGCAGTACTTC.

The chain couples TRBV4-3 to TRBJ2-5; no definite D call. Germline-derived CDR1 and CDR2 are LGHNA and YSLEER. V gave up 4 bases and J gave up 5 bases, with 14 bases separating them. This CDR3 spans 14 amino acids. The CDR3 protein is CASSPGDFDETQYF. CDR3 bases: TGCGCCAGCAGCCCTGGTGACTTTGATGAGACCCAGTACTTC.

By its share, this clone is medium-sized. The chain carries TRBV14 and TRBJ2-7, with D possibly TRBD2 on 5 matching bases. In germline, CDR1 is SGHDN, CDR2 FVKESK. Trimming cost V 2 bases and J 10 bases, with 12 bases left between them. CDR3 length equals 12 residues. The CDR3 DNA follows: TGTGCCAGCAGCCAAAGAGGGTCGAAACAGTACTTC. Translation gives CASSQRGSKQYF.

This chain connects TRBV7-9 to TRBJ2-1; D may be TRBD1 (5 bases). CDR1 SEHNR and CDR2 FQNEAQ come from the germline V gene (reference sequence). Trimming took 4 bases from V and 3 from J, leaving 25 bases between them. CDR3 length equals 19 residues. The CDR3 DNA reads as TGTGCCAGCAGCTCCGTTACTCCCAGGGTATTTGTGGGCTACAATGAGCAGTTCTTC. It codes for CASSSVTPRVFVGYNEQFF. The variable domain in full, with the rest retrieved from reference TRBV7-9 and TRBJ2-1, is DTGVSQNPRHKITKRGQNVTFRCDPISEHNRLYWYRQTLGQGPEFLTYFQNEAQLEKSRLLSDRFSAERPKGSFSTLEIQRTEQGDSAMYLCASSSVTPRVFVGYNEQFFGPGTRLTVL.

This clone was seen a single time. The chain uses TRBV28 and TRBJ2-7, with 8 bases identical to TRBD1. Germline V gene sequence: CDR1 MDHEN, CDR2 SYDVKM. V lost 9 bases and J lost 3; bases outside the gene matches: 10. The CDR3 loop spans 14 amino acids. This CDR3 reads CASSGQGLNYEQYF. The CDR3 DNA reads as TGTGCCAGTTCCGGACAGGGCCTTAACTACGAGCAGTACTTC.

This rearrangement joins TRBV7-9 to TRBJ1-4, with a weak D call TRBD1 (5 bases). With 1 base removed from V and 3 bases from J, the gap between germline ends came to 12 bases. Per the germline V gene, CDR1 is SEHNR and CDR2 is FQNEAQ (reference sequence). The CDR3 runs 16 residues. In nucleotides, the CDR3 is TGTGCCAGCAGCTTAGGTCGACAGCGCTCTAATGAAAAACTGTTTTTT. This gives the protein CASSLGRQRSNEKLFF. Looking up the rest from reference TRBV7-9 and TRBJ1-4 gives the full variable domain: DTGVSQNPRHKITKRGQNVTFRCDPISEHNRLYWYRQTLGQGPEFLTYFQNEAQLEKSRLLSDRFSAERPKGSFSTLEIQRTEQGDSAMYLCASSLGRQRSNEKLFFGSGTQLSVL.

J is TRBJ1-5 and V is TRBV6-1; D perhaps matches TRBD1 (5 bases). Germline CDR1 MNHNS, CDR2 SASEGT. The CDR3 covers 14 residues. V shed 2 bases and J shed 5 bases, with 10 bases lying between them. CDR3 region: CASSEQGVHQPQHF. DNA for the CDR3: TGTGCCAGCAGTGAACAAGGGGTACATCAGCCCCAGCATTTT.

The CDR3 region is CASSLGLAGALTTYEQYF. Here the CDR3 DNA reads TGCGCCAGCAGCTTGGGACTAGCGGGGGCCTTAACGACCTACGAGCAGTACTTC. V and J are TRBV5-1 and TRBJ2-7, with 12 bases fitting TRBD2. The CDR3 covers 18 residues. The germline gives CDR1 SGHRS, CDR2 YFSETQ. After removal of 0 bases from V and 2 bases from J, the junction contained 9 bases not matched to a gene.

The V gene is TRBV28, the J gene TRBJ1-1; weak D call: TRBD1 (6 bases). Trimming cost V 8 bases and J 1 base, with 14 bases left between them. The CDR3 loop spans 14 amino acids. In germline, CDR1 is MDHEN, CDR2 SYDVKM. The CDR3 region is CASPNRVTNTEAFF. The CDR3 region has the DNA TGTGCCAGCCCCAACAGGGTGACGAACACTGAAGCTTTCTTT. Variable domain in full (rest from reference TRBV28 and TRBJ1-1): DVKVTQSSRYLVKRTGEKVFLECVQDMDHENMFWYRQDPGLGLRLIYFSYDVKMKEKGDIPEGYSVSREKKERFSLILESASTNQTSMYLCASPNRVTNTEAFFGQGTRLTVV.

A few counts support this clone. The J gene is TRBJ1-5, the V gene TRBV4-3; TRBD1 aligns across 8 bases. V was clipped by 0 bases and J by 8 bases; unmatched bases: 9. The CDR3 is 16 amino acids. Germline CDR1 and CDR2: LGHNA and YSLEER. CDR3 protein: CASSQDTDRVMEPQHF. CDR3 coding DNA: TGCGCCAGCAGCCAAGATACGGACAGGGTAATGGAGCCCCAGCATTTT.

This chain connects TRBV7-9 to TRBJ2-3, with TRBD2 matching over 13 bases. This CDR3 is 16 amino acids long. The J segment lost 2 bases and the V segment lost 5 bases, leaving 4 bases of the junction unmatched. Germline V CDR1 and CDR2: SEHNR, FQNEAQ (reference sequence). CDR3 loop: CASSPGLAGTTDTQYF. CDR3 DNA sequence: TGTGCCAGCAGCCCGGGACTAGCGGGGACCACAGATACGCAGTATTTT.

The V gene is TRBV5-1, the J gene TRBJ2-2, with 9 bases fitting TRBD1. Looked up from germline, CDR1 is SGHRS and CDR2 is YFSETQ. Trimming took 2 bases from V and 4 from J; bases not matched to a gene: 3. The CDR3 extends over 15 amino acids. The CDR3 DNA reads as TGCGCCAGCAGCTTAGGGACAGGGTCCACCGGGGAGCTGTTTTTT. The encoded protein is CASSLGTGSTGELFF. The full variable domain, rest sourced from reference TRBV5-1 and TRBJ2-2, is KAGVTQTPRYLIKTRGQQVTLSCSPISGHRSVSWYQQTPGQGLQFLFEYFSETQRNKGNFPGRFSGRQFSNSRSEMNVSTLELGDSALYLCASSLGTGSTGELFFGEGSRLTVL.

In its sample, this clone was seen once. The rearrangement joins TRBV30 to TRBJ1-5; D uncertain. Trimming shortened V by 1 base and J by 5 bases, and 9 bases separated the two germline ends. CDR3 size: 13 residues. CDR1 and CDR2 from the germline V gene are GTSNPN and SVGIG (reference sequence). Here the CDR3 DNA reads TGTGCCTGGAGTGGGATCGCGGATCAGCCCCAGCATTTT. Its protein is CAWSGIADQPQHF. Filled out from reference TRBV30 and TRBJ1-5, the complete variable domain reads SQTIHQWPATLVQPVGSPLSLECTVEGTSNPNLYWYRQAAGRGLQLLFYSVGIGQISSEVPQNLSASRPQDRQFILSSKKLLLSDSGFYLCAWSGIADQPQHFGDGTRLSIL.

CDR3: CATSRDRTATSATNEKLFF. CDR3 bases: TGTGCCACCAGCAGAGATCGGACAGCTACCTCTGCAACTAATGAAAAACTGTTTTTT. The gene calls are TRBV15 and TRBJ1-4, with TRBD1 as a possible D gene (6 bases). Trimming removed 0 bases at V and 0 bases at J, with 17 bases between. Germline assignment: CDR1 LNHNV and CDR2 YYDKDF (reference sequence). CDR3 length equals 19 residues.

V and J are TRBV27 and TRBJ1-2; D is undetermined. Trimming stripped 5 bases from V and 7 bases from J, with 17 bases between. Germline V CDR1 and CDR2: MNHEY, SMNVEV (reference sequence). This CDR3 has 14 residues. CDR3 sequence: CASSGRETASGYTF. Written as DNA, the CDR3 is TGTGCCAGCAGTGGACGGGAAACAGCGAGTGGCTACACCTTC.

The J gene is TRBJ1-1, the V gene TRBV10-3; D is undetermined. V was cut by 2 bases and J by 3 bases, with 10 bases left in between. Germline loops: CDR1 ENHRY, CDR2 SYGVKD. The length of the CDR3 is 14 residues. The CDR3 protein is CAISERRVDTEAFF. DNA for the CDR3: TGTGCCATCAGTGAGCGACGGGTTGACACTGAAGCTTTCTTT.

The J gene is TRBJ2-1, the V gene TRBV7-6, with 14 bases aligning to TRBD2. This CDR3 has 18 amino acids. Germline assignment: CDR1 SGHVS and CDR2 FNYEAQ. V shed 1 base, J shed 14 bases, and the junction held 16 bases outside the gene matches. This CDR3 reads CASSLGRLAGGAGLAEFF. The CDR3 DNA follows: TGTGCCAGCAGCTTAGGGCGACTAGCGGGGGGGGCGGGTCTTGCGGAGTTCTTC.

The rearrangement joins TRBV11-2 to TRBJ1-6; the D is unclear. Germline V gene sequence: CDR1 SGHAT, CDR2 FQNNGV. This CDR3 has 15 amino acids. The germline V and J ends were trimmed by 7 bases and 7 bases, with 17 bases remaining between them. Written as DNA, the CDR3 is TGTGCCAGCACCCTCCGGGGAAGAGGAAATTCACCCCTCCACTTT. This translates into CASTLRGRGNSPLHF.